This paragraph reports one TCR beta chain. This record belongs to a study of cytomegalovirus exposure and HLA in healthy donors. A multiplex PCR was run with 60 Vbeta primers and 13 Jbeta primers. Sequencing was performed with immunoSEQ multiplex PCR; in TCRdb, only in-frame clones are kept and a portion is missing. Among some 180,000 clones, about 80% were seen once, and the ten largest hold approximately 2%. CDR3 size: 13 residues. Per the germline V gene, CDR1 is GTSNPN and CDR2 is SVGIG (reference sequence). Deletions cut 5 bases from V and 2 bases from J, with 11 bases between. The chain links TRBV30 to TRBJ2-3; D possibly corresponds to TRBD1 (5 bases). The sequence was obtained from a man younger than 40 in good health and CMV-seronegative. Sequencing was performed on PBMCs. CDR3 bases: TGTGCCTGGGGGGCAGGGTTCACAGATACGCAGTATTTT. Amino acids: CAWGAGFTDTQYF.